This entry is about one TCR beta chain. This specimen comes from a study of blood T cell repertoires in COVID-19. Authors' analysis steps: Cell counts per sample came from amplifying reference gene primers. Using immunoSEQ multiplex PCR, the repertoire was profiled, and TCRdb retains in-frame clones only, with some absent. The DNA gave D and trimming, while V, J and clone size come from that table. The data contain hundreds of thousands of clones, 75% to 90% of them seen just once; the ten biggest clones take up about an eighth. Germline CDR1 and CDR2: KGHSH and LQKENI. The V gene lost 4 bases and the J gene lost 0 bases, with 3 bases spanning the gap. The CDR3 spans 12 residues.

V gene TRBV18 combines with J gene TRBJ1-1, with D hard to call. The sequenced sample was peripheral blood. The clonotype originates from a woman in her sixties or seventies with COVID-19, enrolled during active disease. For the CDR3, the DNA is TGTGCCAGCTCACTTATGAACACTGAAGCTTTCTTT. Its protein is CASSLMNTEAFF. Supplemented by reference TRBV18 and TRBJ1-1, the full variable domain reads NAGVMQNPRHLVRRRGQEARLRCSPMKGHSHVYWYRQLPEEGLKFMVYLQKENIIDESGMPKERFSAEFPKEGPSILRIQQVVRGDSAAYFCASSLMNTEAFFGQGTRLTVV.